This TCR beta chain derives from a study of identical twins. TCRdb used MiXCR to reprocess the 5' RACE reads, holding one entry per CDR3 protein. The data contain 210,000 or so distinct CDR3 sequences, 7.5% of them seen just once; the ten biggest clones take up 1.9%. A few counts support this clonotype. Germline lookup yields CDR1 MNHEY and CDR2 SVGEGT. Unmatched junction bases numbered 13, after V lost 5 bases and J lost 5 bases. This CDR3 comprises 17 residues. These sequences were also reported in another study, on yellow fever vaccine responses in identical twins.

Specimen: memory (CD45RO+) T cells sorted from blood. This chain joins TRBV6-2 or TRBV6-3 and TRBJ2-1; 9 bases align to TRBD2. The receptor was isolated from a woman aged 18-29 years in good health. The CDR3 DNA sequence: TGTGCCAGCAGTCGAGATGGGAGCGGGAGGAGGGACAATGAGCAGTTCTTC. It yields the protein CASSRDGSGRRDNEQFF.